This passage covers 15 T cell receptor beta chains from one sample sequenced in a study of T cell repertoires in cytomegalovirus infection. TCRdb re-called the reads with MiXCR, one entry per CDR3 protein. The sample consists of around 900,000 distinct CDR3 sequences, approximately 30% of them appearing once. No antigens are known for them. This specimen consisted of cultured CD8+ T cells from PBMCs, obtained from culture after CMV antigen stimulation. These receptors were collected from a human donor in good health (CMV status not recorded). Some clones in this sample may be carry-over from other donors' samples.

The chain joins TRBV12-5 to TRBJ1-3; 7 bases are a match to TRBD1. V trimming: 4 bases; J trimming: 2 bases; junction bases outside the gene matches: 17. CDR1 is LGHNT, CDR2 FRNRAP, per germline. This CDR3 contains 19 residues. In nucleotides, the CDR3 is TGTGCTAGTGGTTCTTCTCTAGATCCCAAGGGGGCCGCTGGAAACACCATATATTTT. Its protein product is CASGSSLDPKGAAGNTIYF.

The chain recombines TRBV7-6 with TRBJ2-5; TRBD1 matches 9 bases. CDR3 length: 16 amino acids. V lost 2 bases and J lost 4; bases outside the gene matches: 8. Germline V gene lookup returns CDR1 SGHVS and CDR2 FNYEAQ. The CDR3 protein is CASSLSYGTGLETQYF. The CDR3 coding sequence is TGTGCCAGCAGCTTATCCTACGGGACAGGGTTAGAGACCCAGTACTTC.

The V call is TRBV27, the J call TRBJ2-1, with unresolved D. V gave up 2 bases and J gave up 3 bases, with 8 bases separating them. CDR3 length: 14 residues. From germline, CDR1 is MNHEY and CDR2 SMNVEV (reference sequence). The CDR3, as DNA: TGTGCCAGCAGTTTAAAAAATATCTACAATGAGCAGTTCTTC. Translating it yields CASSLKNIYNEQFF.

The sample holds a few counts of this clonotype. The chain has TRBV7-6 and TRBJ2-2; maybe TRBD1 (5 bases). From germline, CDR1 is SGHVS and CDR2 FNYEAQ. The germline V and J ends were trimmed by 7 bases and 4 bases, with 16 bases remaining between them. The CDR3 is made up of 15 amino acids. The CDR3 reads CASTHWQGSTGELFF. CDR3 coding DNA: TGTGCCAGCACGCACTGGCAGGGTAGCACCGGGGAGCTGTTTTTT.

The table lists this clonotype with a few counts. This chain uses TRBV6-2 or TRBV6-3 with TRBJ2-2; TRBD1 is a possible D gene (5 bases). V lost 8 bases, J lost 0 bases, and 13 bases lay in between. The CDR3 contains 15 residues. CDR1 MNHEY and CDR2 SVGEGT come from the germline V gene. CDR3 in amino acids: CASGRQQTNTGELFF. The CDR3 bases are TGTGCCAGCGGCCGACAGCAGACGAACACCGGGGAGCTGTTTTTT.

This clonotype was recorded at least ten times. The gene calls are TRBV7-6 and TRBJ2-2; 12 nucleotides match TRBD1. Looked up from germline, CDR1 is SGHVS and CDR2 is FNYEAQ. The CDR3 length is 16 residues. V dropped 4 bases and J dropped 4; count of bases not matched to a gene: 4. CDR3 loop: CASSSGTGGITGELFF. CDR3 bases: TGTGCCAGCAGCTCCGGGACAGGGGGCATCACCGGGGAGCTGTTTTTT.

V is TRBV27 and J is TRBJ2-5; D is possibly TRBD2 (6 bases). CDR3 length: 16 amino acids. The germline gives CDR1 MNHEY, CDR2 SMNVEV (reference sequence). Trimming left V 1 base short and J 5 bases short, with 17 bases between. The CDR3 loop reads CASSLLAGNFRETQYF. The CDR3 nucleotides read TGTGCCAGCAGTTTATTGGCGGGGAACTTTCGGGAGACCCAGTACTTC.

The J gene is TRBJ1-2, the V gene TRBV12-5; 8 bases are a match to TRBD1. Germline CDR1 and CDR2: LGHNT and FRNRAP. This CDR3 is built from 14 residues. V lost 3 bases and J lost 8; bases outside the gene matches: 8. In DNA, the CDR3 is TGTGCTAGTGGTTTCAACCAGGGGGCGCGGGGCTACACCTTC. Translating it yields CASGFNQGARGYTF.

The table lists this clonotype with a few counts. The V call is TRBV28, the J call TRBJ1-5; D uncertain. With 5 bases removed from V and 0 bases from J, the gap between germline ends came to 11 bases. The CDR3 loop spans 15 amino acids. Germline V gene lookup returns CDR1 MDHEN and CDR2 SYDVKM. The CDR3 DNA sequence: TGTGCCAGCAGTCGAGAAGGGTATAGCAATCAGCCCCAGCATTTT. It codes for CASSREGYSNQPQHF.

This clonotype was picked up a small number of times. This chain uses TRBV7-6 with TRBJ1-6; D remains unclear. Trimming removed 1 base at V and 7 bases at J, with 14 bases between. The length of the CDR3 is 16 residues. Germline assignment: CDR1 SGHVS and CDR2 FNYEAQ. CDR3 amino acids: CASSLGVREANSPLHF. The CDR3 nucleotides read TGTGCCAGCAGCTTAGGGGTGCGGGAGGCAAATTCACCCCTCCACTTT. The full variable domain, its missing parts supplied by reference TRBV7-6 and TRBJ1-6, is GAGVSQSPRYKVTKRGQDVALRCDPISGHVSLYWYRQALGQGPEFLTYFNYEAQQDKSGLPNDRFSAERPEGSISTLTIQRTEQRDSAMYRCASSLGVREANSPLHFGNGTRLTVT.

This clonotype is a singleton in its sample. The chain recombines TRBV27 with TRBJ2-2; TRBD1 matches at 8 bases. This CDR3 comprises 17 residues. CDR1 and CDR2 (germline): MNHEY, SMNVEV (reference sequence). J lost 4 bases, V lost 0 bases, and 7 bases had no gene match. CDR3 bases: TGTGCCAGCAGTTTATCCCCCCGGACAGGGCTCACCGGGGAGCTGTTTTTT. Its protein product is CASSLSPRTGLTGELFF.

The chain uses TRBV29-1 and TRBJ1-2; possibly TRBD1 for D (5 bases). This CDR3 is built from 16 residues. The V end was cut by 3 bases, the J end by 1 base, with 18 bases between. Per the germline V gene, CDR1 is SQVTM and CDR2 is ANQGSEA. CDR3 DNA sequence: TGCAGCGTTGAGTGGCAGGACACGCCGGTTAACTATGGCTACACCTTC. Translating it yields CSVEWQDTPVNYGYTF.

V gene TRBV19 combines with J gene TRBJ2-7, with 9 bases identical to TRBD1. V gave up 7 bases and J gave up 5 bases; unmatched junction bases: 6. This CDR3 is built from 13 residues. Germline-derived CDR1 and CDR2 are LNHDA and SQIVND (reference sequence). Written as DNA, the CDR3 is TGTGCCAGTACGGGACAGGGTTTGAACGAGCAGTACTTC. This codes for CASTGQGLNEQYF.

Here the CDR3 DNA reads TGCGCCAGTCATATTGGGAATGAGCAGTTCTTC. Translating it yields CASHIGNEQFF. J is TRBJ2-1 and V is TRBV5-1; no firm D call. V lost 8 bases and J lost 7, with 10 bases in between. The CDR3 covers 11 residues. Germline lookup yields CDR1 SGHRS and CDR2 YFSETQ.

Only a few counts were recorded for this clonotype. The CDR3 sequence is CASSYSPLNRGGYTF. As DNA, the CDR3 is TGTGCCAGCAGTTACTCGCCCCTGAATCGGGGTGGCTACACCTTC. This rearrangement joins TRBV6-5 to TRBJ1-2; D remains unclear. V dropped 0 bases and J dropped 7 bases, with 15 bases sitting between them. This CDR3 contains 15 residues. CDR1 and CDR2 from the germline V gene are MNHEY and SVGAGI.